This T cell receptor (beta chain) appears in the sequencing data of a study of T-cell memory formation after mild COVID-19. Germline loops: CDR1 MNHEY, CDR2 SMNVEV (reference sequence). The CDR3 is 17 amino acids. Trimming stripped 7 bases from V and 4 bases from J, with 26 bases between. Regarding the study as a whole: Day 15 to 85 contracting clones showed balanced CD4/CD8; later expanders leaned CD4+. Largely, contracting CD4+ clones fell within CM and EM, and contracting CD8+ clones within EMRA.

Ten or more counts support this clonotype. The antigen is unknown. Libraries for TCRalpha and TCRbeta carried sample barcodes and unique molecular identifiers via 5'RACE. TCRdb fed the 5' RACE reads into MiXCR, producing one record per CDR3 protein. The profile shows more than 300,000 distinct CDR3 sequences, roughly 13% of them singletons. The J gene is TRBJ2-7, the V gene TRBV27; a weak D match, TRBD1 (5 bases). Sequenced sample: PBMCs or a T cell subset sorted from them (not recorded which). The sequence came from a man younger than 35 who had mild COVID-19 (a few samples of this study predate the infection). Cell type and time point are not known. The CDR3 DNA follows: TGTGCCAGCAAGGGCAGGGTCCCTCGTACCCTTGCTTACGAGCAGTACTTC. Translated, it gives CASKGRVPRTLAYEQYF.